This TCR beta chain is drawn from a study of blood T cell repertoires in COVID-19. Study as a whole: Sites in the United States, Italy and Spain provided acute and convalescent COVID-19 samples.

In the original analysis: Reference gene primer amplification yielded estimated nucleated cell counts. Only in-frame clones appear in the TCRdb table, and some are missing; sequencing was by immunoSEQ multiplex PCR. That table furnishes V, J and clone size, whereas the DNA furnished D and trimming. The sample lists roughly 120,000 clones, roughly four fifths occurring once. This clone appeared once. The CDR3 is 14 amino acids. Trimming removed 5 bases at V and 8 bases at J, with 15 bases between. CDR1 and CDR2 (germline): MNHEY, SVGAGI. This sequence was found in a human donor in a cohort sampled during active COVID-19. V usage is TRBV6-5 and J usage is TRBJ1-4; the D gene is possibly TRBD1 (5 bases). The material sequenced was peripheral blood. CDR3 sequence (DNA): TGTGCCAGCAGTACCGATGGGGGGAGGGAAAAACTGTTTTTT. It translates to CASSTDGGREKLFF.